Listed below are T cell receptor beta chains from one sample, sequenced in a study of blood T cell repertoires in COVID-19. Assay used: immunoSEQ multiplex PCR; TCRdb lists only in-frame clones, some missing. The sample lists over 90,000 clones; approximately 88% were seen once. Specimen: peripheral blood. The receptors were sampled from a human donor in a cohort sampled during active COVID-19. Each CDR3 is given with its conserved first and last residue. D genes are given only for firm matches. Clone size, where shown, is once, few, many, or a class for clones that have expanded.

cdr3_length: 20
j_call: TRBJ2-3
d_call: TRBD2
clone_size: -
v_call: TRBV7-3
cdr3_aa: CASSLLPPDRGGDLGDTQYF
cdr3_nt: TGTGCCAGCAGCTTACTACCCCCTGACCGGGGGGGGGATTTGGGAGATACGCAGTATTTT

cdr3_length: 15
j_call: TRBJ2-1
d_call: -
clone_size: -
v_call: TRBV18
cdr3_aa: CASSLGTGAYNEQFF
cdr3_nt: TGTGCCAGCTCCCTAGGGACGGGAGCCTACAATGAGCAGTTCTTC

cdr3_length: 15
j_call: TRBJ2-1
d_call: TRBD1
clone_size: once
v_call: TRBV7-9
cdr3_aa: CASSTNRGRYNEQFF
cdr3_nt: TGTGCCAGCAGCACAAACAGGGGCAGATACAATGAGCAGTTCTTC

cdr3_length: 16
j_call: TRBJ2-1
d_call: -
clone_size: -
v_call: TRBV9
cdr3_aa: CASSGRTVSSYNEQFF
cdr3_nt: TGTGCCAGCAGCGGGAGGACGGTTAGCTCCTACAATGAGCAGTTCTTC

cdr3_length: 13
j_call: TRBJ1-1
d_call: -
clone_size: -
v_call: TRBV6-1
cdr3_aa: CASSPGYPTEAFF
cdr3_nt: TGTGCCAGCAGTCCAGGGTATCCCACTGAAGCTTTCTTT

cdr3_length: 15
j_call: TRBJ2-1
d_call: -
clone_size: once
v_call: TRBV15
cdr3_aa: CATSTGFQDNNEQFF
cdr3_nt: TGTGCCACCAGTACAGGGTTCCAGGACAACAATGAGCAGTTCTTC

cdr3_length: 16
j_call: TRBJ1-4
d_call: TRBD1
clone_size: many
v_call: TRBV2
cdr3_aa: CASSTGQKTTNEKLFF
cdr3_nt: TGTGCCAGCAGTACGGGACAGAAGACAACTAATGAAAAACTGTTTTTT

cdr3_length: 13
j_call: TRBJ1-2
d_call: -
clone_size: -
v_call: TRBV7-3
cdr3_aa: CASSLHRDGGRTF
cdr3_nt: TGTGCCAGCAGCTTACACAGGGACGGCGGCCGCACCTTC

cdr3_length: 15
j_call: TRBJ1-5
d_call: -
clone_size: -
v_call: TRBV3-1/TRBV3-2
cdr3_aa: CASSQITGLNQPQHF
cdr3_nt: TGTGCCAGCAGCCAAATCACAGGTTTAAATCAGCCCCAGCATTTT

cdr3_length: 13
j_call: TRBJ1-1
d_call: -
clone_size: few
v_call: TRBV5-6
cdr3_aa: CASSQEGNTEAFF
cdr3_nt: TGTGCCAGCAGCCAGGAGGGTAACACTGAAGCTTTCTTT

cdr3_length: 21
j_call: TRBJ1-6
d_call: TRBD1
clone_size: few
v_call: TRBV30
cdr3_aa: CAWSVGTGTFSISSYNSPLHF
cdr3_nt: TGTGCCTGGAGTGTAGGGACAGGGACCTTCTCTATTAGCTCCTATAATTCACCCCTCCACTTT

cdr3_length: 14
j_call: TRBJ1-4
d_call: -
clone_size: few
v_call: TRBV6-1
cdr3_aa: CASSEVSGIEKLFF
cdr3_nt: TGTGCCAGCAGTGAAGTCTCCGGGATTGAAAAACTGTTTTTT

cdr3_length: 16
j_call: TRBJ1-2
d_call: -
clone_size: once
v_call: TRBV19
cdr3_aa: CASSANRGETNYGYTF
cdr3_nt: TGTGCCAGTAGTGCCAATCGGGGGGAGACCAACTATGGCTACACCTTC

cdr3_length: 16
j_call: TRBJ1-2
d_call: -
clone_size: -
v_call: TRBV9
cdr3_aa: CASSVNPQGLNYGYTF
cdr3_nt: TGTGCCAGCAGCGTGAACCCCCAGGGACTTAACTATGGCTACACCTTC

cdr3_length: 14
j_call: TRBJ1-1
d_call: TRBD1
clone_size: -
v_call: TRBV18
cdr3_aa: CASSPGTGNTEAFF
cdr3_nt: TGTGCCAGCTCACCAGGGACAGGGAACACTGAAGCTTTCTTT

cdr3_length: 11
j_call: TRBJ1-2
d_call: -
clone_size: -
v_call: TRBV20-1
cdr3_aa: CSARGFYGYTF
cdr3_nt: TGCAGTGCTAGGGGCTTTTATGGCTACACCTTC

cdr3_length: 13
j_call: TRBJ2-1
d_call: TRBD1
clone_size: few
v_call: TRBV5-6
cdr3_aa: CASSGTVGDEQFF
cdr3_nt: TGTGCCAGCAGCGGGACAGTAGGGGATGAGCAGTTCTTC

cdr3_length: 15
j_call: TRBJ1-2
d_call: -
clone_size: -
v_call: TRBV4-3
cdr3_aa: CASSQEVVANYGYTF
cdr3_nt: TGCGCCAGCAGCCAAGAGGTCGTAGCTAACTATGGCTACACCTTC

cdr3_length: 13
j_call: TRBJ2-1
d_call: -
clone_size: -
v_call: TRBV7-3
cdr3_aa: CASSLSVGNEQFF
cdr3_nt: TGTGCCAGCAGCTTAAGCGTTGGTAATGAGCAGTTCTTC

cdr3_length: 17
j_call: TRBJ2-5
d_call: TRBD2
clone_size: -
v_call: TRBV3-1/TRBV3-2
cdr3_aa: CASSRRTSGSSGETQYF
cdr3_nt: TGTGCCAGCAGCCGCCGGACTAGCGGGTCCTCCGGGGAGACCCAGTACTTC

cdr3_length: 11
j_call: TRBJ1-6
d_call: TRBD1
clone_size: -
v_call: TRBV2
cdr3_aa: CASIGTGYLHF
cdr3_nt: TGTGCCAGCATTGGGACAGGGTACCTCCACTTT

cdr3_length: 14
j_call: TRBJ2-7
d_call: -
clone_size: few
v_call: TRBV2
cdr3_aa: CASRTQGNSYEQYF
cdr3_nt: TGTGCCAGCAGAACCCAGGGGAACTCCTACGAGCAGTACTTC

cdr3_length: 16
j_call: TRBJ1-1
d_call: -
clone_size: -
v_call: TRBV4-2
cdr3_aa: CASSQDAAQMNTEAFF
cdr3_nt: TGTGCCAGCAGCCAGGATGCCGCACAGATGAACACTGAAGCTTTCTTT

cdr3_length: 14
j_call: TRBJ2-3
d_call: TRBD2
clone_size: -
v_call: TRBV6-4
cdr3_aa: CASSSGAQRNTQYF
cdr3_nt: TGTGCCAGCAGTAGCGGGGCCCAGAGGAATACGCAGTATTTT

cdr3_length: 15
j_call: TRBJ1-4
d_call: TRBD1
clone_size: few
v_call: TRBV7-9
cdr3_aa: CASRPPGQGNEKLFF
cdr3_nt: TGTGCCAGCAGACCCCCGGGACAGGGTAATGAAAAACTGTTTTTT

cdr3_length: 16
j_call: TRBJ2-3
d_call: TRBD2
clone_size: -
v_call: TRBV6-4
cdr3_aa: CASLLAGTPYTDTQYF
cdr3_nt: TGTGCCAGTTTACTAGCGGGGACCCCTTACACAGATACGCAGTATTTT

cdr3_length: 14
j_call: TRBJ2-1
d_call: TRBD2
clone_size: -
v_call: TRBV29-1
cdr3_aa: CSVDPSGGYNEQFF
cdr3_nt: TGCAGCGTTGATCCCAGCGGGGGGTACAATGAGCAGTTCTTC

cdr3_length: 14
j_call: TRBJ2-3
d_call: -
clone_size: -
v_call: TRBV4-3
cdr3_aa: CASSQVTSSGTQYF
cdr3_nt: TGCGCCAGCAGCCAAGTAACGTCATCGGGTACGCAGTATTTT

cdr3_length: 18
j_call: TRBJ1-1
d_call: -
clone_size: few
v_call: TRBV18
cdr3_aa: CASSPLSAGGTMNTEAFF
cdr3_nt: TGTGCCAGCTCACCCCTCTCCGCTGGAGGGACGATGAACACTGAAGCTTTCTTT